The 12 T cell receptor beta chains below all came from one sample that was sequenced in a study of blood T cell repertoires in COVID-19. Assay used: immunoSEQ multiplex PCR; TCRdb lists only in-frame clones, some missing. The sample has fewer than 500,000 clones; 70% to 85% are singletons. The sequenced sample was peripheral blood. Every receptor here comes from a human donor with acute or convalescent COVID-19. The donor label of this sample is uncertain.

CDR3 in amino acids: CASSNPEGGNYGYTF. The CDR3 DNA reads as TGTGCCAGCAGCAACCCCGAGGGAGGTAACTATGGCTACACCTTC. The rearrangement joins TRBV7-6 to TRBJ1-2; no definite D call. The CDR3 covers 15 residues. V gave up 5 bases and J gave up 1 base, with 14 bases separating them. CDR1 SGHVS and CDR2 FNYEAQ come from the germline V gene.

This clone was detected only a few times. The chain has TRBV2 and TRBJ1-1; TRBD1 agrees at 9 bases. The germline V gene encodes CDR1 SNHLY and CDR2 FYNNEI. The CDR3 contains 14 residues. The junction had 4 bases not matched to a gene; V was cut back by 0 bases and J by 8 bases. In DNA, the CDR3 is TGTGCCAGCAGTGAAGCCCTGGGACAGGGCGAAGCTTTCTTT. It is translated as CASSEALGQGEAFF.

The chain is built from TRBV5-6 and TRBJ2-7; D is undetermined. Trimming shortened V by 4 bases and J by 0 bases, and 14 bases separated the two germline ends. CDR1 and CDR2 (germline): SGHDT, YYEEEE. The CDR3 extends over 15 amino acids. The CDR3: CASSLHAMSSYEQYF. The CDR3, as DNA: TGTGCCAGCAGCCTCCATGCGATGAGCTCCTACGAGCAGTACTTC.

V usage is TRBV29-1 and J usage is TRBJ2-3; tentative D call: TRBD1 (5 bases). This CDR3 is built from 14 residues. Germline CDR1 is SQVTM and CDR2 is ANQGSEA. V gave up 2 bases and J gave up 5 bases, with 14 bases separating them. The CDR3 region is CSVERPGLGDTQYF. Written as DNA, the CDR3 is TGCAGCGTTGAAAGACCAGGGCTCGGAGATACGCAGTATTTT.

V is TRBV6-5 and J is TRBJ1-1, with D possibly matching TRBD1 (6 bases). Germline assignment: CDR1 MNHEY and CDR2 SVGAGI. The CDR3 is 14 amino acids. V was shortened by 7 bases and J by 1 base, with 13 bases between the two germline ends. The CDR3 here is CASIQGLRNTEAFF. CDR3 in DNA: TGTGCCAGCATTCAGGGGTTGAGGAACACTGAAGCTTTCTTT.

In DNA, the CDR3 is TGTGCTAGTGGTATGAGCTCCTACAATGAGCAGTTCTTC. Protein sequence: CASGMSSYNEQFF. The chain links TRBV12-5 to TRBJ2-1; D gene uncertain. The V and J ends lost 5 bases and 0 bases respectively, with 5 bases between them. Germline V gives CDR1 LGHNT, CDR2 FRNRAP. The CDR3 is 13 residues long.

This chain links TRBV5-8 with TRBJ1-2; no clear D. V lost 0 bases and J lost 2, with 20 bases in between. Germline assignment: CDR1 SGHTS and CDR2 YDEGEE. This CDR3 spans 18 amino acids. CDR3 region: CASSLGRGHIEANYGYTF. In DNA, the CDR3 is TGTGCCAGCAGCTTGGGGCGAGGCCACATCGAGGCAAACTATGGCTACACCTTC.

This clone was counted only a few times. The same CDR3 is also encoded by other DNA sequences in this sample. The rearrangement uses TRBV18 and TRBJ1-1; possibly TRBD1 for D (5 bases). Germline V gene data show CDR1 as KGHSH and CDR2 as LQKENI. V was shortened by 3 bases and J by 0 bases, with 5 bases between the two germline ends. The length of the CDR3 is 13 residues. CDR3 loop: CASSPDMNTEAFF. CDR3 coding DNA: TGTGCCAGCTCACCGGACATGAACACTGAAGCTTTCTTT. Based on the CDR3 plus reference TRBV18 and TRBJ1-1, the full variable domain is NAGVMQNPRHLVRRRGQEARLRCSPMKGHSHVYWYRQLPEEGLKFMVYLQKENIIDESGMPKERFSAEFPKEGPSILRIQQVVRGDSAAYFCASSPDMNTEAFFGQGTRLTVV.

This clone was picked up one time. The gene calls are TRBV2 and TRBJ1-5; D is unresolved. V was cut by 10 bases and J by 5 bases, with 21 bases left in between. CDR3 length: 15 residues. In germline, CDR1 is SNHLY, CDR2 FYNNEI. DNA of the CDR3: TGTGCCACCCGGGGAGGATTGGGTGAGGATCAGCCCCAGCATTTT. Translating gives CATRGGLGEDQPQHF.

The CDR3 here is CASSRGTGEMNTEAFF. The CDR3 nucleotides read TGTGCCAGCTCACGCGGGACAGGGGAGATGAACACTGAAGCTTTCTTT. The V gene is TRBV18, the J gene TRBJ1-1; 10 nucleotides agree with TRBD1. CDR1 and CDR2 (germline): KGHSH, LQKENI. The length of the CDR3 is 16 residues. Unmatched junction bases numbered 5, after V lost 4 bases and J lost 0 bases.

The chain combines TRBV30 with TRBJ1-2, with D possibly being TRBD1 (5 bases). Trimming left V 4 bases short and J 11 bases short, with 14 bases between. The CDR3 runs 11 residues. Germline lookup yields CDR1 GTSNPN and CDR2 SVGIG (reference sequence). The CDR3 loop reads CAWIQGQGYTF. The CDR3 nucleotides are TGTGCCTGGATTCAGGGTCAAGGATACACCTTC.

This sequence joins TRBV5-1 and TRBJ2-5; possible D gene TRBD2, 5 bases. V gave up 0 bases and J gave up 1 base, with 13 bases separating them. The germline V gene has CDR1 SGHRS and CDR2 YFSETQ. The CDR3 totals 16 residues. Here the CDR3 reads CASSLGGVRTQETQYF. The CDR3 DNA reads TGCGCCAGCAGCTTGGGGGGAGTAAGAACCCAAGAGACCCAGTACTTC.